This T cell receptor (beta chain) emerged from a study of T cells in Graves' hyperthyroidism and ophthalmopathy. Across the whole study: Specimen type is peripheral blood, collected at initial diagnosis prior to any treatment. Study-wide results and limits: Ophthalmopathy and stable hyperthyroidism were separated by a 13 V-J model.

There were TCR beta CDR3 regions amplified from RNA transcripts. An initial round of RT-PCR targeting the TCR CDR3 relied on the HTBI primer set. TCRdb independently ran MiXCR on the multiplex PCR reads; one entry per CDR3 protein. The sample gives about 560,000 distinct CDR3 sequences, over 15% of which show up once; roughly 18% is in the top ten. The table lists this clonotype with many counts. Its antigen is currently unknown. There are 15 residues in the CDR3. V dropped 4 bases and J dropped 3 bases, with 16 bases sitting between them. Per germline, CDR1 SGHVS and CDR2 FQNEAQ. Lactation, pregnancy, other autoimmune disease or uncontrolled infection excluded patients.

This clonotype originated in a young woman with Graves' hyperthyroidism. The V and J genes are TRBV7-8 and TRBJ2-7, with D possibly matching TRBD2 (5 bases). Specimen: blood. The CDR3 bases are TGTGCCAGCAGCTCGGAGGATCTCGCCAACTACGAGCAGTACTTC. Amino acid sequence: CASSSEDLANYEQYF.